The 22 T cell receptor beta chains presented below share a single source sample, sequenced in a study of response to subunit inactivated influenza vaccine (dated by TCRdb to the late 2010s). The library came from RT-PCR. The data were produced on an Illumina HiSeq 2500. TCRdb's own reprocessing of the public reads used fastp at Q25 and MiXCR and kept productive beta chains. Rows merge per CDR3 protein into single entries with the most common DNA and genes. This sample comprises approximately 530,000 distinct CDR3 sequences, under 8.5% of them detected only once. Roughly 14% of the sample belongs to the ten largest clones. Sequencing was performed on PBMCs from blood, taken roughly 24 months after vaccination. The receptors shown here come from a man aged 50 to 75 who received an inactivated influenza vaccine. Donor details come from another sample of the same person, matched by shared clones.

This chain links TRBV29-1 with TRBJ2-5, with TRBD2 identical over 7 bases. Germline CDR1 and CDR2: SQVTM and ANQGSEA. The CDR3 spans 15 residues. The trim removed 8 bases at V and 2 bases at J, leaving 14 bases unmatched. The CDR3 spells CSPGRGRSWQETQYF. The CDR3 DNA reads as TGCAGCCCTGGGAGGGGCAGGAGCTGGCAAGAGACCCAGTACTTC. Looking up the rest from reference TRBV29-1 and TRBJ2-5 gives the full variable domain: SAVISQKPSRDICQRGTSLTIQCQVDSQVTMMFWYRQQPGQSLTLIATANQGSEATYESGFVIDKFPISRPNLTFSTLTVSNMSPEDSSIYLCSPGRGRSWQETQYFGPGTRLLVL.

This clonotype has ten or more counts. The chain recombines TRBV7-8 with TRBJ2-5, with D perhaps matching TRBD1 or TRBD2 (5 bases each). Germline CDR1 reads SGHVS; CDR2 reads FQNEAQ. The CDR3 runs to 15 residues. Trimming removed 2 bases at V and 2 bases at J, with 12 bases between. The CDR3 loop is CASSLFGTEQETQYF. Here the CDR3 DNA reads TGTGCCAGCAGCTTATTCGGGACGGAGCAAGAGACCCAGTACTTC.

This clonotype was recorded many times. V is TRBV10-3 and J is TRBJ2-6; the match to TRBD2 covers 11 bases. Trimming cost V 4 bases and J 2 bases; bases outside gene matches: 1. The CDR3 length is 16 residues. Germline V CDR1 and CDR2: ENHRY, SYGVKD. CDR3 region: CAISGGLAAGANVLTF. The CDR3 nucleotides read TGTGCCATCAGTGGGGGACTAGCGGCTGGGGCCAACGTCCTGACTTTC.

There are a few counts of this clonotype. The CDR3 reads CSADFGTSGRYEQYF. The CDR3 nucleotides read TGCAGTGCAGACTTCGGGACTAGCGGGAGGTACGAGCAGTACTTC. V and J are TRBV20-1 and TRBJ2-7, with 15 nucleotides matching TRBD2. J was trimmed by 4 bases and V by 6 bases; bases with no gene match: 7. CDR1 is DFQATT, CDR2 SNEGSKA, per germline (reference sequence). CDR3 length equals 15 residues.

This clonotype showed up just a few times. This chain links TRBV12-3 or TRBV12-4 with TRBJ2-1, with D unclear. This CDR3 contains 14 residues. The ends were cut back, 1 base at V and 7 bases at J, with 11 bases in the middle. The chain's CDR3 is CASSLGAEENEQFF. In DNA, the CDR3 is TGTGCCAGCAGTTTAGGGGCTGAAGAAAATGAGCAGTTCTTC.

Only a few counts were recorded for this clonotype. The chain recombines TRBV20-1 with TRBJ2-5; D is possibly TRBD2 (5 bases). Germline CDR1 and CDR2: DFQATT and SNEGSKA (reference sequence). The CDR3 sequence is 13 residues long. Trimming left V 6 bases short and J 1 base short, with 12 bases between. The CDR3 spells CSAPTNAQETQYF. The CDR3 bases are TGCAGTGCGCCGACTAACGCCCAAGAGACCCAGTACTTC.

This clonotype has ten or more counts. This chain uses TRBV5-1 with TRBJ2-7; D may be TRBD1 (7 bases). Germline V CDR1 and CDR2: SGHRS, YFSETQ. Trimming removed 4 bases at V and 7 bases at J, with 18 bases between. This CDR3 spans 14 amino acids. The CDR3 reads CASSQQGGTGEQYF. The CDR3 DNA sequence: TGCGCCAGCAGCCAGCAGGGGGGAACGGGAGAGCAGTACTTC.

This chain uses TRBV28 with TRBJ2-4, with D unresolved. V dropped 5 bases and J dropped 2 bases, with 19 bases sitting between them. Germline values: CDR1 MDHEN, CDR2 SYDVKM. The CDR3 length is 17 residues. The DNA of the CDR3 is TGTGCCAGCAGTAGAACTTTTTTGGGCGCGCCCAAAAACATTCAGTACTTC. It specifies CASSRTFLGAPKNIQYF.

The CDR3 region has the DNA TGTGCCAGCAGTCCAGGCCGGGACAATGAAGCTTTCTTT. Translation: CASSPGRDNEAFF. This chain uses TRBV12-3 or TRBV12-4 with TRBJ1-1; a possible D gene is TRBD1 (6 bases). The CDR3 covers 13 residues. Trimming took 5 bases from V and 7 from J, leaving 14 bases between them.

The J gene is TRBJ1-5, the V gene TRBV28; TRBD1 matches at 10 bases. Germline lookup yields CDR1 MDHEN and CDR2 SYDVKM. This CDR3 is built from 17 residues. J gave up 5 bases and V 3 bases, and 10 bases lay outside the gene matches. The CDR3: CASSLISGTGEDQPQHF. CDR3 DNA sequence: TGTGCCAGCAGTTTGATTTCCGGGACAGGGGAAGATCAGCCCCAGCATTTT.

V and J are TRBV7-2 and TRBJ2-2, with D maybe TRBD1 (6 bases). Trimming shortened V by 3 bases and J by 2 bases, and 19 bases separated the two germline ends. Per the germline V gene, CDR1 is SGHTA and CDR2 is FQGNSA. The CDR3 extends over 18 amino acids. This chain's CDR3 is CASSFARTGTPNTGELFF. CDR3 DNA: TGTGCCAGCAGCTTCGCTCGAACCGGGACACCTAACACCGGGGAGCTGTTTTTT.

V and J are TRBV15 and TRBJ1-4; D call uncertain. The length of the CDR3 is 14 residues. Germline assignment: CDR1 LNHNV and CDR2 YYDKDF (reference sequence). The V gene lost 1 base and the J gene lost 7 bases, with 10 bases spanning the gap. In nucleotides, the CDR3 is TGTGCCACCAGCAGAGGAGTTACGGGTGAAAAACTGTTTTTT. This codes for CATSRGVTGEKLFF.

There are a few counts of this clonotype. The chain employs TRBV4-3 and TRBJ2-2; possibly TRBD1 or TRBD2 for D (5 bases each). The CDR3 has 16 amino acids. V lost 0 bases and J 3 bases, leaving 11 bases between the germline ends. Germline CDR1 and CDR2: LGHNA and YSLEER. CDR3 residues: CASSQDLRGDTGELFF. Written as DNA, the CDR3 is TGCGCCAGCAGCCAAGATCTGAGAGGGGACACCGGGGAGCTGTTTTTT.

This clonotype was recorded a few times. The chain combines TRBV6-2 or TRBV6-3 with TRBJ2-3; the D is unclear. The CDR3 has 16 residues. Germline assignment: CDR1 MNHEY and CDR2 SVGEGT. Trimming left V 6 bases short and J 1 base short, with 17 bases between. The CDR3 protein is CASSWSRFRGTDTQYF. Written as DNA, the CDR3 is TGTGCCAGCAGCTGGTCCAGATTCCGGGGCACAGATACGCAGTATTTT.

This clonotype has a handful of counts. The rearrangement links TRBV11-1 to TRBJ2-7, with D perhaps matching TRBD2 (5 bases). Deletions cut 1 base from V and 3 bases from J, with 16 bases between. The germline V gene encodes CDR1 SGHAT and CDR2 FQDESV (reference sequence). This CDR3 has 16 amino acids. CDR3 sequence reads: CASSLDSVGRGYEQYF. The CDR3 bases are TGTGCCAGCAGCTTAGATTCGGTGGGCCGGGGCTACGAGCAGTACTTC.

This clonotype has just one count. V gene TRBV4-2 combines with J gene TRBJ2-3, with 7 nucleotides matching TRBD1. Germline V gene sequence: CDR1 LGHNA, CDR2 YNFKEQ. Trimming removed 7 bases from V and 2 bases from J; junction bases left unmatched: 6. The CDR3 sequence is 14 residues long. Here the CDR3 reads CASTQTGTTDTQYF. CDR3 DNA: TGTGCCAGCACCCAGACAGGGACCACAGATACGCAGTATTTT.

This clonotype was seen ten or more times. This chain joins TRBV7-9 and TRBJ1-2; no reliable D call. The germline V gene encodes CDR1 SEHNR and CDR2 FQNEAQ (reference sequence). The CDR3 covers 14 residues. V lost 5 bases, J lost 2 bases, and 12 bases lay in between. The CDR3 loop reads CASSPKGSNYGYTF. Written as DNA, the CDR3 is TGTGCCAGCAGCCCGAAGGGAAGCAACTATGGCTACACCTTC.

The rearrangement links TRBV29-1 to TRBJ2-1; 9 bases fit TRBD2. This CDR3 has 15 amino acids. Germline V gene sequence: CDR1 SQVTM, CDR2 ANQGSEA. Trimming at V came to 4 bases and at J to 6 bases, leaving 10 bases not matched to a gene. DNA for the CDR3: TGCAGCGTTGGGAAGCGGGGGGCCGGATCCAATGAGCAGTTCTTC. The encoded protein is CSVGKRGAGSNEQFF.

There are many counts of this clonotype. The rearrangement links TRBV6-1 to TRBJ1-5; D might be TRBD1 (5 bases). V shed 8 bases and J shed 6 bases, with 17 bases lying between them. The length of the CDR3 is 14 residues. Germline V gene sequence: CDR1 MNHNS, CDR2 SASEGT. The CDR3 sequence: CASSNDGGIQPQHF. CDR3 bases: TGTGCCAGCTCTAACGACGGGGGGATTCAGCCCCAGCATTTT.

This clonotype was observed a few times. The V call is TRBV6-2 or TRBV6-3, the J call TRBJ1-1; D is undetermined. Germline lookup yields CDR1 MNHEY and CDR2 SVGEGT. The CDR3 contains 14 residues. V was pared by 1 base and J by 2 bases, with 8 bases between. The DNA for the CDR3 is TGTGCCAGCAGTTACTTTGGTAGAAACACTGAAGCTTTCTTT. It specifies CASSYFGRNTEAFF.

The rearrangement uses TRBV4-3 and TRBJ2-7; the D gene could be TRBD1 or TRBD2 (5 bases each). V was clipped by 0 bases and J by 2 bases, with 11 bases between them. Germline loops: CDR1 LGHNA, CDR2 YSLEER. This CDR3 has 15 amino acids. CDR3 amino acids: CASSQERDPTYEQYF. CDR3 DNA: TGCGCCAGCAGCCAAGAGAGGGACCCGACCTACGAGCAGTACTTC.

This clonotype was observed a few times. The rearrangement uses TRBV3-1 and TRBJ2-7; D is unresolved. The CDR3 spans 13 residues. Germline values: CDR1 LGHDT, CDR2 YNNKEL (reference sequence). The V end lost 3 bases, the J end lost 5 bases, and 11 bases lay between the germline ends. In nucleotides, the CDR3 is TGTGCCAGCAGCCAGGGCGTAACTCACGAGCAGTACTTC. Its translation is CASSQGVTHEQYF.